Shown below are 8 T cell receptor beta chains from a single sample sequenced in a study of cytomegalovirus exposure and HLA in healthy donors. PCR involved 60 Vbeta and 13 Jbeta primers. The method was immunoSEQ multiplex PCR; TCRdb's version includes in-frame clones alone and lacks a portion of them. The table records about 62,000 clones, more than 70% of them present only once. The sequenced sample consisted of PBMCs. These receptors all stem from a woman aged 30 to 39 in good health and CMV-seronegative.

The chain carries TRBV4-1 and TRBJ2-2; tentative D call: TRBD1 (6 bases). V dropped 4 bases and J dropped 4 bases, with 19 bases sitting between them. Germline CDR1 MGHRA, CDR2 YSYEKL. The CDR3 is made up of 17 amino acids. This chain's CDR3 is CASSPRQITGFTGELFF. CDR3 nucleotides: TGCGCCAGCAGCCCCCGACAGATTACAGGGTTCACCGGGGAGCTGTTTTTT.

The chain recombines TRBV9 with TRBJ1-5; tentative D call: TRBD1 (5 bases). V was pared by 2 bases and J by 7 bases, with 19 bases between. This CDR3 contains 16 residues. Germline CDR1 SGDLS, CDR2 YYNGEE. The DNA for the CDR3 is TGTGCCAGCAGCGTCCCCCCGGGGGTAAACCCACAGCCCCAGCATTTT. Protein: CASSVPPGVNPQPQHF.

This chain connects TRBV7-2 to TRBJ1-2, with D perhaps matching TRBD1 (5 bases). V was cut by 4 bases and J by 8 bases, with 17 bases left in between. CDR1 is SGHTA and CDR2 is FQGNSA in the germline V gene. This CDR3 contains 14 residues. The DNA of the CDR3 is TGTGCCAGCAGCTCGGGGGATGCCCATCGAGGCTACACCTTC. Its translation: CASSSGDAHRGYTF.

This clone was seen only a few times. This chain links TRBV9 with TRBJ2-3; possible D gene TRBD2, 5 bases. Germline V gives CDR1 SGDLS, CDR2 YYNGEE. This CDR3 region has 15 residues. Trimming took 3 bases from V and 4 from J, leaving 15 bases between them. The CDR3 protein is CASSAGGHRADTQYF. The CDR3 DNA reads as TGTGCCAGCAGCGCTGGAGGCCATCGGGCAGATACGCAGTATTTT.

The chain couples TRBV5-1 to TRBJ1-1; possibly TRBD1 for D (6 bases). Trimming cost V 2 bases and J 0 bases, with 8 bases left between them. The length of the CDR3 is 14 residues. Germline V gene lookup returns CDR1 SGHRS and CDR2 YFSETQ. CDR3 DNA: TGCGCCAGCAGCTTCGGGACACTGAACACTGAAGCTTTCTTT. It yields the protein CASSFGTLNTEAFF.

The chain has TRBV11-3 and TRBJ2-2; TRBD2 matches 8 bases. V was clipped by 3 bases and J by 6 bases; unmatched bases: 6. Germline loops: CDR1 SGHNT, CDR2 YENEEA. The CDR3 is 15 amino acids. The CDR3 DNA sequence: TGTGCCAGCAGCTTGCCTAGCGGGCCCGCCGGGGAGCTGTTTTTT. Protein: CASSLPSGPAGELFF.

This clone has more than one count but fewer than ten. This chain connects TRBV28 to TRBJ2-7; TRBD1 agrees at 8 bases. V lost 2 bases and J lost 7; bases outside the gene matches: 7. Germline-derived CDR1 and CDR2 are MDHEN and SYDVKM. This CDR3 contains 14 residues. CDR3 DNA: TGTGCCAGCAGTTTAACAGGGGGAACTGCTGAGCAGTACTTC. This translates into CASSLTGGTAEQYF.

The chain employs TRBV11-2 and TRBJ2-1; 9 bases agree with TRBD2. J was trimmed by 5 bases and V by 1 base; bases with no gene match: 6. This CDR3 comprises 16 residues. Germline lookup yields CDR1 SGHAT and CDR2 FQNNGV. In DNA form, the CDR3 reads TGTGCCAGCAGCTTAGGGGCTAGCGGGGCAGACAATGAGCAGTTCTTC. Its translation: CASSLGASGADNEQFF.